The entry below gives a single T cell receptor (beta chain) sequence along with its context. Its antigen is not identified. The record originates from a study of response to subunit inactivated influenza vaccine. Study-level points and caveats: Authors suggested each seasonal influenza vaccination recruits few new T cells.

MiXCR, run by TCRdb on the RT-PCR reads, gives a single entry per CDR3 protein. The sample shows 550,000 to 800,000 distinct CDR3 sequences, around 16% of them seen only once. The CDR3 totals 14 residues. Germline-derived CDR1 and CDR2 are KGHSH and LQKENI. V lost 8 bases to trimming and J lost 3 bases, with 14 bases between them. The origin of this receptor is a man aged 45-65 years who received an inactivated influenza vaccine. The rearrangement uses TRBV18 and TRBJ2-1; the D call may be TRBD1 or TRBD2 (5 bases each). Sequencing was performed on PBMCs from blood, taken roughly 12 days after vaccination. DNA for the CDR3: TGTGCCAGCCAAGGGGAGACCCACTACAATGAGCAGTTCTTC. Translating gives CASQGETHYNEQFF.